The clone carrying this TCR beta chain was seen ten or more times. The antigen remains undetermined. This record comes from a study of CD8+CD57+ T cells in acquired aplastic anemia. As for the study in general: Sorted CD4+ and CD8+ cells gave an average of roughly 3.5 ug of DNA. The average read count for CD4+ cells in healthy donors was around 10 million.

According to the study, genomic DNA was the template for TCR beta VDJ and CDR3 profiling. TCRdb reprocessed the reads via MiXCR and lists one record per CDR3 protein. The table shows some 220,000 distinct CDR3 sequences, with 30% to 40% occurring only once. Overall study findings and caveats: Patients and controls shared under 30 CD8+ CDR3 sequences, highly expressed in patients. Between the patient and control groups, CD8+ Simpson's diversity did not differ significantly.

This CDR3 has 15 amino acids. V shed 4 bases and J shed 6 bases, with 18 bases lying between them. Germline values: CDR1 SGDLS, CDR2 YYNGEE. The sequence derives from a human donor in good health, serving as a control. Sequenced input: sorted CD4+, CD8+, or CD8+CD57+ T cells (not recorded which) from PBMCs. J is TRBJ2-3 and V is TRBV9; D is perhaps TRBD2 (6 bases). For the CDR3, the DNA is TGTGCCAGCAGCACAGTAGGACTGGGGAGGGATACGCAGTATTTT. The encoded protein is CASSTVGLGRDTQYF.